The table lists the clone carrying this T cell receptor beta chain with a few counts. Its specificity is not known. Germline assignment: CDR1 MNHEY and CDR2 SVGAGI. J was trimmed by 6 bases and V by 7 bases; bases with no gene match: 10. The CDR3 consists of 14 residues. The study reverse transcribed the entire isolated RNA, so it sequenced expressed TCRB transcripts. This table comes from immunoSEQ multiplex PCR, and its TCRdb copy is limited to in-frame clones, with some not included. The sample lists about 740,000 clones; roughly an eighth were seen once. The record originates from a study of beta chain features in type 1 diabetes. Study findings and constraints: When Type 1 diabetes patients were examined, their TCRB CDR3s proved moderately but significantly shorter in all four CD4+ subsets.

This TCR was sampled from a man younger than 35 with type 1 diabetes. Sequenced material: naive CD4+ T cells from blood. The genes are TRBV6-5 and TRBJ1-1; 8 nucleotides align to TRBD1. DNA of the CDR3: TGTGCCAGCACCGAGGACAGGGACCGCTCTGAAGCTTTCTTT. Translated: CASTEDRDRSEAFF.